This T cell receptor (beta chain) originates from a study of vaccination and CD4 T cells after COVID-19. Trimming shortened V by 5 bases and J by 1 base, and 11 bases separated the two germline ends. The CDR3 spans 14 residues. From germline, CDR1 is SGHVS and CDR2 FQNEAQ. Sequence data for DNA of cultured CD4+ T cells were generated by the Oncomine TCR Beta short-read assay. MiXCR, run by TCRdb on the PCR reads, gives a single entry per CDR3 protein. This sample carries 10,000 to 15,000 distinct CDR3 sequences, roughly 70% of them seen once, and the ten largest clones take roughly 30%. The treatment is: approximately 11-day PBMC culture with coronavirus spike peptide pools or control peptides (ViraFEST assay). A note on this clonotype: The antigen remains unidentified.

Input material: CD4+ T cells from blood, cultured in vitro. This receptor was obtained from a human donor who had recovered from COVID-19. The J gene is TRBJ1-1, the V gene TRBV7-8; a possible D gene is TRBD1 (5 bases). The CDR3 DNA follows: TGTGCCAGCAGCCCGGACAACAGGAACACTGAAGCTTTCTTT. Protein product: CASSPDNRNTEAFF. Supplemented by reference TRBV7-8 and TRBJ1-1, the full variable domain reads GAGVSQSPRYKVAKRGQDVALRCDPISGHVSLFWYQQALGQGPEFLTYFQNEAQLDKSGLPSDRFFAERPEGSVSTLKIQRTQQEDSAVYLCASSPDNRNTEAFFGQGTRLTVV.